This record concerns one TCR beta chain sequence. V trimming: 4 bases; J trimming: 2 bases; junction bases outside the gene matches: 4. This CDR3 spans 14 amino acids. Germline V lookup: CDR1 SQVTM, CDR2 ANQGSEA. The data are from a study of blood T cell repertoires in COVID-19. TCRdb's table, derived via immunoSEQ multiplex PCR, lists solely in-frame clones and lacks some. The sample has 250,000 to 350,000 clones; 87% are singletons. The rearrangement joins TRBV29-1 to TRBJ2-1, with TRBD2 identical over 8 bases. The clonotype originates from a man younger than 30 with active or convalescent COVID-19. Material: peripheral blood. CDR3 amino acids: CSVVLAATYNEQFF. The CDR3 DNA reads as TGCAGCGTTGTACTAGCGGCAACCTACAATGAGCAGTTCTTC.